This T cell receptor beta chain stems from a study of identical twins. Broader study findings: Conclusions were drawn cross-sectionally by statistical analysis, without following the same donors.

For this clonotype: Its target is not known.

The V gene lost 3 bases and the J gene lost 9 bases, with 12 bases spanning the gap. The CDR3 extends over 13 amino acids. TCRdb redid the calling of the 5' RACE reads with MiXCR, one entry per CDR3 protein. The sample carries about 530,000 distinct CDR3 sequences, around 22% recorded once. These same data were also listed under a study on yellow fever vaccine responses in identical twins.

The specimen was CD4+ T cells sorted from blood. This TCR was sampled from a woman younger than 35 in good health. The chain carries TRBV12-3 or TRBV12-4 and TRBJ2-1; unclear D gene. Here the CDR3 DNA reads TGTGCCAGCAGTTTGCGTGCGACGGCTGAGCAGTTCTTC. Translated: CASSLRATAEQFF.